This T cell receptor beta chain was obtained from a study of B cell selection in AIRE deficiency (dated by TCRdb to the late 2010s). Regarding the research as a whole: TCRbeta repertoires of sorted blood CD4+ conventional T cells and regulatory T cells were compared between AIRE-deficient patients and healthy controls. The TCR-sequenced cohort comprised roughly 5 AIRE-deficient APECED patients and roughly 5 healthy control donors. What the work shows at the level of the full study, not this receptor alone: Among approximately 3,400 shared Treg TCRbeta sequences, 31.6% were shared exclusively by healthy donors and 7% to 9.5% exclusively by patients, which suggests that Treg selection is less efficient in the absence of AIRE. Tconv and Treg cells from AIRE-deficient patients showed TCRBV gene usage, CDR3 length and TCR diversity similar to those of healthy donors. About 30.6% of the Treg TCRbeta sequences shared among healthy donors were detected in patient Tconv cells, suggesting that Treg-biased clones are diverted into the Tconv compartment. Sequencing covered only TCRbeta chains, and 35% to 40% of shared healthy-donor Treg sequences were also present in healthy Tconv, possibly due to differing TCRalpha chains. Shared Treg sequences had shorter CDR3s, reflecting a bias toward rearrangements with few non-templated nucleotide insertions.

The immunoSEQ platform was used for TCRbeta chain sequencing. The study's own analysis went as follows. Pooled conventional T cell repertoires yielded about 1.1x10^5 distinct in-frame TCRbeta sequences from patients and 13.4x10^4 from healthy donors. Treg TCRbeta sequences found in two or more individuals were defined as public, and these public Treg TCRbeta sequences were then searched for in Tconv repertoires. Group differences were tested with Mann-Whitney U tests and Bonferroni-Dunn correction in GraphPad Prism 7.03. TCRdb's version of the immuneACCESS table is confined to in-frame rearrangements and falls short of the full clone set. An unresolved V gene accounts for under half of the shortfall where checked; the remainder is of unknown origin. V and J calls and clone size are those listed in that table; D and trimming were worked out from the DNA. For this sample the table gives roughly 25,000 clones, of which 96% were detected only once. Less than 0.25% of the sample comes from the top ten.

The germline V gene specifies MDHEN as CDR1 and SYDVKM as CDR2. Between the V and J ends, shortened by 6 bases and 1 base respectively, the junction contains 14 bases. The CDR3 covers 15 residues, taking in both the cysteine and the phenylalanine. Solely the CDR3 DNA is kept, with 45 bases framed from the first base. As concerns this clone: This clone's antigen is unknown. Base qualities are not at hand, and no much larger clone is one base apart.

For sorting, conventional CD4 T cells were defined as CD4+CD127+ cells. The control samples were obtained from healthy donors who were not related to the patients. Sorting of Tconv and Treg cells intended for TCRbeta sequencing was performed on a FACSAria flow cytometer. The sorted cells were collected in 5-ml round-bottom polystyrene tubes, and the dry cell pellets were frozen at -80 degrees C prior to sequencing. Rearrangement joined TRBV28 to TRBJ2-3, with the D segment identity uncertain. The receptor's source is a human donor in good health. The source material was CD4+CD127+ conventional T cells sorted from PBMCs. The nucleotides are TGTGCCAGCAGCTCCCGAGCGACCCGCACAGATACGCAGTATTTT. Protein translation: CASSSRATRTDTQYF.